Shown below are 20 T cell receptor beta chains from a single sample sequenced in a study of blood T cell repertoires in COVID-19. Sequencing used immunoSEQ multiplex PCR; TCRdb keeps in-frame clones, though not all of them. The data hold some 270,000 clones, with around nine tenths observed a single time. The sequencing sample was made of peripheral blood. These receptors were collected from a man between 45 and 60 years old with acute or convalescent COVID-19.

This chain uses TRBV6-5 with TRBJ2-7, with D possibly being TRBD1 (6 bases). The CDR3 spans 13 residues. From germline, CDR1 is MNHEY and CDR2 SVGAGI. V lost 7 bases and J lost 6, with 16 bases in between. This CDR3 reads CASTSGDLGEQYF. The CDR3 DNA follows: TGTGCCAGCACCTCAGGGGATCTAGGCGAGCAGTACTTC.

V is TRBV24-1 and J is TRBJ1-6; the match to TRBD1 covers 9 bases. Germline V gene sequence: CDR1 KGHDR, CDR2 SFDVKD. The V and J ends lost 3 bases and 7 bases, in that order; junction bases with no gene match: 9. CDR3 size: 17 residues. CDR3 coding DNA: TGTGCCACCAGTGATCCCTCGGGACAGGGCGGGAATTCACCCCTCCACTTT. Encoded protein: CATSDPSGQGGNSPLHF.

This chain uses TRBV4-1 with TRBJ2-1; D call uncertain. Trimming took off 10 bases at V and 2 bases at J, with 9 bases between the two ends. The germline V gene has CDR1 MGHRA and CDR2 YSYEKL. This CDR3 has 12 amino acids. The CDR3 loop reads CATRDTYNEQFF. For the CDR3, the DNA is TGCGCCACCAGAGACACCTACAATGAGCAGTTCTTC.

The rearrangement joins TRBV2 to TRBJ2-5; 12 bases are shared with TRBD2. Germline V gene lookup returns CDR1 SNHLY and CDR2 FYNNEI. V lost 4 bases and J lost 5; bases outside the gene matches: 2. CDR3 size: 14 residues. CDR3 residues: CASSVTSGGETQYF. The CDR3 region has the DNA TGTGCCAGCAGTGTGACTAGCGGGGGTGAGACCCAGTACTTC.

This clone was picked up a small number of times. The chain has TRBV27 and TRBJ2-2; 11 bases map to TRBD1. This CDR3 is 16 amino acids long. V was clipped by 4 bases and J by 7 bases; unmatched bases: 8. Germline V gene data show CDR1 as MNHEY and CDR2 as SMNVEV (reference sequence). The CDR3 region has the DNA TGTGCCAGCAGTTCCCTCGGACAGGGGGCGATCGGGGAGCTGTTTTTT. Its translation is CASSSLGQGAIGELFF.

The J gene is TRBJ2-5, the V gene TRBV11-2; 10 bases fit TRBD2. Germline V lookup: CDR1 SGHAT, CDR2 FQNNGV. This CDR3 has 16 residues. The junction had 6 bases not matched to a gene; V was cut back by 5 bases and J by 0 bases. In DNA, the CDR3 is TGTGCCAGCAGCGCGCGAACTAGCGGGGACCAAGAGACCCAGTACTTC. The encoded protein is CASSARTSGDQETQYF.

CDR3 region: CASSLAGTLDTQYF. CDR3 DNA: TGTGCCAGCAGTCTAGCGGGAACCCTAGATACGCAGTATTTT. V and J are TRBV11-3 and TRBJ2-3; 9 bases align to TRBD2. Germline loops: CDR1 SGHNT, CDR2 YENEEA. V lost 6 bases, J lost 5 bases, and 6 bases stayed unmatched. The CDR3 consists of 14 residues.

The chain links TRBV5-1 to TRBJ2-2; 8 bases agree with TRBD2. The germline V gene has CDR1 SGHRS and CDR2 YFSETQ. This CDR3 has 16 residues. J gave up 1 base and V 3 bases, and 5 bases lay outside the gene matches. This CDR3 is CASSYFSGENTGELFF. The CDR3 bases are TGCGCCAGCAGCTATTTTAGCGGGGAGAACACCGGGGAGCTGTTTTTT. The complete variable domain, with remaining parts taken from reference TRBV5-1 and TRBJ2-2, reads KAGVTQTPRYLIKTRGQQVTLSCSPISGHRSVSWYQQTPGQGLQFLFEYFSETQRNKGNFPGRFSGRQFSNSRSEMNVSTLELGDSALYLCASSYFSGENTGELFFGEGSRLTVL.

The chain carries TRBV18 and TRBJ2-7, with a tentative D call TRBD1 (5 bases). Trimming took off 3 bases at V and 0 bases at J, with 12 bases between the two ends. This CDR3 contains 15 residues. Looked up from germline, CDR1 is KGHSH and CDR2 is LQKENI. The CDR3 region is CASSPDNRNSYEQYF. DNA of the CDR3: TGTGCCAGCTCACCGGACAACCGTAACTCCTACGAGCAGTACTTC.

This chain uses TRBV7-9 with TRBJ2-7, with a possible D match to TRBD2 (5 bases). Germline CDR1 is SEHNR and CDR2 is FQNEAQ (reference sequence). Deletions cut 6 bases from V and 6 bases from J, with 15 bases between. This CDR3 contains 13 residues. CDR3 DNA: TGTGCCAGCAGTCCACAGCGGACGGGCGAGCAGTACTTC. Residues: CASSPQRTGEQYF.

This clone was observed once. The chain is built from TRBV9 and TRBJ2-3; no clear D gene. The CDR3 extends over 14 amino acids. Germline-derived CDR1 and CDR2 are SGDLS and YYNGEE. Trimming removed 4 bases at V and 3 bases at J, with 12 bases between. CDR3 in DNA: TGTGCCAGCAGCCCGGTCCCGCGAACAGATACGCAGTATTTT. Protein product: CASSPVPRTDTQYF.

The V and J genes are TRBV24-1 and TRBJ2-2; 8 bases are a match to TRBD1. Germline CDR1 KGHDR, CDR2 SFDVKD. CDR3 length equals 15 residues. J gave up 2 bases and V 5 bases, and 3 bases lay outside the gene matches. The CDR3 sequence is CATSGGQGNTGELFF. The DNA of the CDR3 is TGTGCCACCAGTGGAGGACAGGGTAACACCGGGGAGCTGTTTTTT.

The DNA of the CDR3 is TGTGCCAGCAGCAGGGGGGGAGCGGAGGCTAACTATGGCTACACCTTC. This sequence encodes CASSRGGAEANYGYTF. The chain carries TRBV7-9 and TRBJ1-2; tentative D call: TRBD1 (6 bases). This CDR3 comprises 16 residues. The germline V and J ends were trimmed by 5 bases and 0 bases, with 16 bases remaining between them. CDR1 is SEHNR and CDR2 is FQNEAQ in the germline V gene (reference sequence).

The chain employs TRBV7-8 and TRBJ2-1; 7 bases align to TRBD2. Unmatched junction bases numbered 11, after V lost 5 bases and J lost 7 bases. The germline gives CDR1 SGHVS, CDR2 FQNEAQ. The CDR3 sequence is 15 residues long. The CDR3 DNA reads as TGTGCCAGCAGCCCGACAGCGGGGTTACCGAATGAGCAGTTCTTC. It specifies CASSPTAGLPNEQFF. Together with reference TRBV7-8 and TRBJ2-1, the CDR3 gives the full variable domain: GAGVSQSPRYKVAKRGQDVALRCDPISGHVSLFWYQQALGQGPEFLTYFQNEAQLDKSGLPSDRFFAERPEGSVSTLKIQRTQQEDSAVYLCASSPTAGLPNEQFFGPGTRLTVL.

The chain links TRBV2 to TRBJ2-2; the match to TRBD2 covers 10 bases. The CDR3 consists of 14 residues. The J segment lost 5 bases and the V segment lost 9 bases, leaving 6 bases of the junction unmatched. Germline assignment: CDR1 SNHLY and CDR2 FYNNEI. Here the CDR3 reads CARGAGGRTGELFF. For the CDR3, the DNA is TGTGCCAGGGGAGCGGGGGGGCGGACCGGGGAGCTGTTTTTT.

This sequence joins TRBV18 and TRBJ2-7; perhaps TRBD2 as D (5 bases). Trimming pared 0 bases from V and 6 bases from J, leaving 12 bases between. The CDR3 has 14 residues. Germline V gene sequence: CDR1 KGHSH, CDR2 LQKENI. CDR3 nucleotide sequence: TGTGCCAGCTCACCACCGTCAGGCGAGGGCGAGCAGTACTTC. Its translation is CASSPPSGEGEQYF.

The V and J genes are TRBV19 and TRBJ2-2; 10 bases are shared with TRBD1. The germline V gene encodes CDR1 LNHDA and CDR2 SQIVND (reference sequence). V was clipped by 9 bases and J by 3 bases; unmatched bases: 4. The CDR3 covers 14 residues. The CDR3 spells CASSGTGDTGELFF. Written as DNA, the CDR3 is TGTGCCAGCTCCGGGACAGGGGACACCGGGGAGCTGTTTTTT.

This chain joins TRBV7-2 and TRBJ2-1, with 14 bases lining up with TRBD2. V lost 5 bases and J lost 3; bases outside the gene matches: 3. Germline-derived CDR1 and CDR2 are SGHTA and FQGNSA. This CDR3 region has 16 residues. CDR3 residues: CASSAGLAGVYNEQFF. The CDR3 DNA follows: TGTGCCAGCAGCGCGGGACTAGCGGGGGTCTACAATGAGCAGTTCTTC.

This chain links TRBV11-2 with TRBJ2-1, with TRBD2 matching over 9 bases. Trimming cost V 0 bases and J 0 bases; bases outside gene matches: 6. This CDR3 contains 18 residues. Germline V lookup: CDR1 SGHAT, CDR2 FQNNGV. Here the CDR3 reads CASSLDLAGPSSYNEQFF. The CDR3 DNA follows: TGTGCCAGCAGCTTAGACCTAGCGGGGCCGAGCTCCTACAATGAGCAGTTCTTC.

This chain uses TRBV6-5 with TRBJ2-7, with no clear D. The CDR3 spans 14 residues. V lost 5 bases, J lost 2 bases, and 13 bases lay in between. Germline CDR1 reads MNHEY; CDR2 reads SVGAGI. CDR3: CASSPDPATYEQYF. The CDR3 nucleotides read TGTGCCAGCAGTCCCGACCCAGCGACCTACGAGCAGTACTTC.